This note documents a single T cell receptor (beta chain) sequence. A constant-region primer served to make TCR beta cDNA from 500 to 550 ng total RNA. Employing slightly modified ARM-PCR, three nested multiplex PCR rounds were run, and these gave rise to the TCR beta libraries. TRBV1-TRBV30 forward primers paired with a C-beta reverse primer drove the first two PCR rounds, approximately 11 cycles each. TCRdb independently ran MiXCR on the multiplex PCR reads; one entry per CDR3 protein. The sample gives 30,000 to 40,000 distinct CDR3 sequences, under 75% of which show up once; approximately 15% is in the top ten. The data were obtained in a study of tumor-infiltrating lymphocytes in primary liver carcinoma. Across the study: Male and female patients aged 30 to 69 years made up the cohort.

The source material, roughly 18-31 mg of unsorted bulk tissue, was used to co-extract RNA and DNA. Patients were chronically HBV-infected and treatment-naive. CDR3 length: 13 residues. The V end lost 8 bases, the J end lost 6 bases, and 14 bases lay between the germline ends. The receptor comes from a man aged 35 to 55 with primary liver carcinoma and hepatitis B virus infection. Material: liver tumor tissue from sampling region 4. Subset reported: tumor region T4, right-lateral pole. The V gene is TRBV12-3 or TRBV12-4, the J gene TRBJ2-1; D may be TRBD2 (5 bases). The CDR3 reads CASRQWAGNEQFF. The CDR3 DNA follows: TGTGCCAGCCGCCAGTGGGCGGGCAATGAGCAGTTCTTC.